What follows are 17 T cell receptor beta chains derived from one specimen sequenced in a study of identical twins. MiXCR was run by TCRdb on the 5' RACE reads, yielding one entry per CDR3 protein. The table includes some 500,000 distinct CDR3 sequences, roughly an eighth detected once. The sample was also linked to a second study, of yellow fever vaccine responses in identical twins.

Sequencing used CD4+ T cells sorted from blood. The source is a woman under 30 in good health.

A few counts support this clonotype. This chain connects TRBV29-1 to TRBJ2-1; D is ambiguous. The CDR3 totals 13 residues. V lost 7 bases and J 4 bases, leaving 14 bases between the germline ends. CDR1 is SQVTM, CDR2 ANQGSEA, per germline. The chain's CDR3 is CSGLAESYNEQFF. DNA for the CDR3: TGCAGCGGGTTGGCAGAGTCGTACAATGAGCAGTTCTTC.

This clonotype appeared a single time. This rearrangement joins TRBV27 to TRBJ2-7; 9 nucleotides line up with TRBD2. Trimming cost V 5 bases and J 2 bases; bases outside gene matches: 7. Looked up from germline, CDR1 is MNHEY and CDR2 is SMNVEV (reference sequence). CDR3 length: 15 residues. The CDR3 nucleotides are TGTGCCAGCAGTAAAGGGACTAGCTGGCCCTACGAGCAGTACTTC. Translation gives CASSKGTSWPYEQYF.

This clonotype appeared a few times. This rearrangement joins TRBV29-1 to TRBJ2-1; 7 nucleotides align to TRBD1. The CDR3 runs to 15 residues. Germline trimming cut 6 bases from V and 5 bases from J; bases unmatched to any gene: 13. Germline-derived CDR1 and CDR2 are SQVTM and ANQGSEA. The CDR3, as DNA: TGCAGCGTCTCCGCCGGGACAGAGCTTAACAATGAGCAGTTCTTC. Its translation is CSVSAGTELNNEQFF.

Regarding this clonotype: The junction and the germline gene differ at one end; a read error may be behind it. The chain links TRBV20-1 to TRBJ2-1; possible D gene TRBD2, 6 bases. The CDR3 spans 11 residues. Germline loops: CDR1 DFQATT, CDR2 SNEGSKA (reference sequence). The CDR3 loop reads CSARFRDWGLF. DNA of the CDR3: TGCAGTGCTAGGTTTCGGGACTGGGGACTCTTC.

The V and J genes are TRBV5-6 and TRBJ2-2; 12 bases map to TRBD2. The CDR3 loop spans 15 amino acids. Germline V CDR1 and CDR2: SGHDT, YYEEEE. V shed 1 base, J shed 5 bases, and the junction held 0 bases outside the gene matches. The CDR3 protein is CASSLTSGRTGELFF. As DNA, the CDR3 is TGTGCCAGCAGCTTGACTAGCGGGAGGACCGGGGAGCTGTTTTTT.

The chain employs TRBV10-2 and TRBJ2-7, with 9 bases that match TRBD2. Germline trimming cut 2 bases from V and 1 base from J; bases unmatched to any gene: 0. Germline values: CDR1 WSHSY, CDR2 SAAADI. This CDR3 spans 14 amino acids. CDR3 sequence reads: CASSEAGGSYEQYF. CDR3 nucleotides: TGCGCCAGCAGTGAGGCGGGAGGGTCCTACGAGCAGTACTTC.

This clonotype was found a few times. The rearrangement uses TRBV6-5 and TRBJ1-4; D remains ambiguous. Germline CDR1 MNHEY, CDR2 SVGAGI. This CDR3 is built from 13 residues. V dropped 2 bases and J dropped 7 bases, with 8 bases sitting between them. The chain's CDR3 is CASSYGSGEKLFF. The CDR3 region has the DNA TGTGCCAGCAGTTACGGGTCCGGTGAAAAACTGTTTTTT.

This clonotype was seen only a few times. The rearrangement uses TRBV7-9 and TRBJ2-2; no clear D. This CDR3 has 15 residues. V was clipped by 3 bases and J by 3 bases, with 11 bases between them. Germline values: CDR1 SEHNR, CDR2 FQNEAQ (reference sequence). The CDR3 DNA reads as TGTGCCAGCAGCTTGCGAGCGACCTACACCGGGGAGCTGTTTTTT. Translating it yields CASSLRATYTGELFF.

J is TRBJ2-1 and V is TRBV12-3 or TRBV12-4, with 10 nucleotides matching TRBD2. The CDR3 spans 15 residues. The V and J ends lost 6 bases and 8 bases, in that order; junction bases with no gene match: 10. The CDR3 DNA reads as TGTGCCAGCAGACCCCCCGGGACTAGCGTCTATGAGCAGTTCTTC. Amino acid sequence: CASRPPGTSVYEQFF.

The chain couples TRBV19 to TRBJ1-4; D is uncertain. Germline lookup yields CDR1 LNHDA and CDR2 SQIVND (reference sequence). The V end was cut by 5 bases, the J end by 8 bases, with 18 bases between. The CDR3 loop spans 15 amino acids. CDR3 sequence (DNA): TGTGCCAGTAGTCCCCCGGACCCCGGCAGCGAAAAACTGTTTTTT. Protein product: CASSPPDPGSEKLFF. Combining the CDR3 with reference TRBV19 and TRBJ1-4 gives the whole variable domain DGGITQSPKYLFRKEGQNVTLSCEQNLNHDAMYWYRQDPGQGLRLIYYSQIVNDFQKGDIAEGYSVSREKKESFPLTVTSAQKNPTAFYLCASSPPDPGSEKLFFGSGTQLSVL.

The sample holds many counts of this clonotype. CDR3 DNA sequence: TGTGCCAGCAGCTCCAGGGCGAATAACTATGGCTACACCTTC. Protein product: CASSSRANNYGYTF. The J gene is TRBJ1-2, the V gene TRBV7-2; D possibly corresponds to TRBD1 (5 bases). Germline-derived CDR1 and CDR2 are SGHTA and FQGNSA. V was shortened by 4 bases and J by 1 base, with 10 bases between the two germline ends. The CDR3 spans 14 residues.

This clonotype was found a few times. The chain's CDR3 is CSAPTGGGIQYF. The CDR3 DNA reads TGCAGTGCTCCGACAGGGGGGGGCATTCAGTACTTC. The V and J genes are TRBV20-1 and TRBJ2-4, with 9 bases aligning to TRBD1. In germline, CDR1 is DFQATT, CDR2 SNEGSKA (reference sequence). V lost 5 bases and J lost 9; bases outside the gene matches: 5. The CDR3 spans 12 residues.

This clonotype turned up a few times. CDR3 loop: CASSEYRNEQFF. CDR3 DNA sequence: TGTGCCAGCAGTGAATACCGTAATGAGCAGTTCTTC. The rearrangement links TRBV2 to TRBJ2-1; no clear D gene. The germline V gene has CDR1 SNHLY and CDR2 FYNNEI. V lost 2 bases and J 7 bases, leaving 6 bases between the germline ends. The CDR3 runs 12 residues.

The chain is built from TRBV12-3 or TRBV12-4 and TRBJ2-1; D is perhaps TRBD2 (5 bases). The CDR3 totals 11 residues. V dropped 6 bases and J dropped 9 bases, with 9 bases sitting between them. CDR3 DNA sequence: TGTGCCAGCAGGTCTAGCTCTGAGCAGTTCTTC. Amino acid sequence: CASRSSSEQFF.

This clonotype was observed a handful of times. This chain uses TRBV24-1 with TRBJ2-6; D unclear. The CDR3 is 19 amino acids. V was shortened by 2 bases and J by 0 bases, with 16 bases between the two germline ends. Germline V lookup: CDR1 KGHDR, CDR2 SFDVKD. The CDR3 DNA reads as TGTGCCACCAGTGATTATAGGAAGGGAACCCGCTCTGGGGCCAACGTCCTGACTTTC. Translated: CATSDYRKGTRSGANVLTF.

The chain links TRBV20-1 to TRBJ2-1, with 7 positions matching TRBD2. Trimming removed 2 bases from V and 5 bases from J; junction bases left unmatched: 3. Germline CDR1 is DFQATT and CDR2 is SNEGSKA (reference sequence). This CDR3 spans 13 amino acids. CDR3 protein: CSARKTSNNEQFF. CDR3 DNA sequence: TGCAGTGCTAGAAAGACTAGCAACAATGAGCAGTTCTTC.

This clonotype was counted at least ten times. The chain has TRBV9 and TRBJ2-4, with 12 bases lining up with TRBD1. This CDR3 has 20 residues. The germline V gene has CDR1 SGDLS and CDR2 YYNGEE. V lost 1 base to trimming and J lost 0 bases; unmatched junction nucleotides: 11. CDR3 residues: CASSVPPGQGAPLAKNIQYF. The CDR3 DNA sequence: TGTGCCAGCAGCGTACCCCCGGGACAGGGGGCTCCACTAGCCAAAAACATTCAGTACTTC.